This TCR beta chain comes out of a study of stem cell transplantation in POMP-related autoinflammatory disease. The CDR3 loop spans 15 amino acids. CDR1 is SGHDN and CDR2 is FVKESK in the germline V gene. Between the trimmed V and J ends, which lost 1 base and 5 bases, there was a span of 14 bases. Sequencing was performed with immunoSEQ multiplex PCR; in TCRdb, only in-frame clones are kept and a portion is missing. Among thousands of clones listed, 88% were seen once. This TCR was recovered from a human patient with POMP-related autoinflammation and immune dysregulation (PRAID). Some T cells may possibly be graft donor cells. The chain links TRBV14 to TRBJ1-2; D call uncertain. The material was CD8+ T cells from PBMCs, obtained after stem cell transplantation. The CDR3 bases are TGTGCCAGCAGCCAAGGAGTTACGGCAATTTATGGCTACACCTTC. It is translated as CASSQGVTAIYGYTF.